These T cell receptor beta chains were read from a single sample in a study of blood T cell repertoires in COVID-19. Here immunoSEQ multiplex PCR was the method, and the copy in TCRdb shows in-frame clones only, minus some. This sample has a few hundred thousand clones, with 85% to 90% found just once. The sample was PBMCs or T cells enriched from blood (not recorded which). The receptor set was obtained from a man in his forties who had recovered from COVID-19. Each CDR3 is given with its conserved first and last residue. Fields, in order: J gene, clone size, V gene, D gene, CDR3 DNA, CDR3 protein. D genes are given only for firm matches. Clone size, where shown, is once, few, many, or a class for clones that have expanded.

J gene: TRBJ2-7; clone size: once; V gene: TRBV9; D gene: .; CDR3 DNA: TGTGCCAGCAGCGTAGCTACGGGTACCTACGAGCAGTACTTC; CDR3 protein: CASSVATGTYEQYF
J gene: TRBJ1-1; clone size: .; V gene: TRBV7-2; D gene: TRBD1; CDR3 DNA: TGTGCCAGCAGCACGGGGACAGGTTTTAACACTGAAGCTTTCTTT; CDR3 protein: CASSTGTGFNTEAFF
J gene: TRBJ1-4; clone size: .; V gene: TRBV7-9; D gene: .; CDR3 DNA: TGTGCCAGCAGCTTAGCCTCGGGGGGTGGTACCAGTAATGAAAAACTGTTTTTT; CDR3 protein: CASSLASGGGTSNEKLFF
J gene: TRBJ2-7; clone size: .; V gene: TRBV4-1; D gene: TRBD1; CDR3 DNA: TGCGCCAGCAGCCAGATAACAGGGGACGGCTACGAGCAGTACTTC; CDR3 protein: CASSQITGDGYEQYF
J gene: TRBJ1-2; clone size: .; V gene: TRBV2; D gene: .; CDR3 DNA: TGTGCCAGCAGTGAATTTCGAGCTAACTATGGCTACACCTTC; CDR3 protein: CASSEFRANYGYTF
J gene: TRBJ2-2; clone size: .; V gene: TRBV18; D gene: TRBD2; CDR3 DNA: TGTGCCAGCTCACCGCCTGGGCGGGAGTCTGGCACCGGGGAGCTGTTTTTT; CDR3 protein: CASSPPGRESGTGELFF
J gene: TRBJ2-5; clone size: once; V gene: TRBV3-1/TRBV3-2; D gene: TRBD2; CDR3 DNA: TGTGCCAGCAGCCCCCGTGAGTTCCAGCGGGGGCTGCAGGAGACCCAGTACTTC; CDR3 protein: CASSPREFQRGLQETQYF
J gene: TRBJ2-1; clone size: .; V gene: TRBV7-2; D gene: TRBD2; CDR3 DNA: TGTGCCAGCAGCCCCCTGAGCGGGGGCGTCTACAATGAGCAGTTCTTC; CDR3 protein: CASSPLSGGVYNEQFF
J gene: TRBJ1-5; clone size: .; V gene: TRBV28; D gene: .; CDR3 DNA: TGTGCCAGCAAGGGGACTCATAGCAATCAGCCCCAGCATTTT; CDR3 protein: CASKGTHSNQPQHF
J gene: TRBJ2-1; clone size: .; V gene: TRBV3-1/TRBV3-2; D gene: TRBD2; CDR3 DNA: TGTGCCAGCAGCCTTAGCGGGAGTCGCAATGAGCAGTTCTTC; CDR3 protein: CASSLSGSRNEQFF
J gene: TRBJ2-7; clone size: .; V gene: TRBV7-8; D gene: .; CDR3 DNA: TGTGCCAGCAGCGGACAGAACTACGAGCAGTACTTC; CDR3 protein: CASSGQNYEQYF
J gene: TRBJ1-5; clone size: .; V gene: TRBV7-2; D gene: TRBD1; CDR3 DNA: TGTGCCAGCAGTTGGGACAGGGGCAATCAGCCCCAGCATTTT; CDR3 protein: CASSWDRGNQPQHF
J gene: TRBJ2-4; clone size: .; V gene: TRBV5-8; D gene: TRBD2; CDR3 DNA: TGTGCCAGCAGCTTGATGGCCGGGACTAGCGGGGGGGCAGCCAAAAACATTCAGTACTTC; CDR3 protein: CASSLMAGTSGGAAKNIQYF